One sample yielded the 10 T cell receptor beta chains listed below, sequenced in a study of T cells expressing NK-cell markers. TCRdb reworked the 5' RACE reads into one entry per CDR3 protein, no DNA. The sample totals approximately 460,000 distinct CDR3 sequences. Source material: blood T cells: a sorted CD56 or NKG2C T cell subset, CD4+ or CD8+ T cells, or bulk PBMC T cells (not recorded which). Receptor source: a woman aged 18 to 69 in good health.

This chain connects TRBV20-1 to TRBJ2-1; TCRdb returns TRBD2, unconfirmable since there is no DNA. There are 15 residues in the CDR3. Germline CDR1 reads DFQATT; CDR2 reads SNEGSKA (reference sequence). The CDR3 reads CSASPGLAPPNEQFF.

The chain has TRBV7-9 and TRBJ1-4. Germline assignment: CDR1 SEHNR and CDR2 FQNEAQ (reference sequence). This CDR3 contains 16 residues. CDR3: CASSLAGRRTNEKLFF.

The rearrangement links TRBV4-2 to TRBJ2-3; the D call of TRBD1 rests on TCRdb alone, since no DNA is present to check it. This CDR3 comprises 17 residues. CDR1 LGHNA and CDR2 YNFKEQ come from the germline V gene. CDR3 in amino acids: CASSQDTGGGGVDTQYF.

This rearrangement joins TRBV6-5 to TRBJ2-1. The CDR3 contains 16 residues. The V gene's germline CDR1 is MNHEY and CDR2 SVGAGI. The CDR3 loop reads CASSYEGGGSYNEQFF.

The gene calls are TRBV15 and TRBJ1-6. This CDR3 spans 14 amino acids. Germline assignment: CDR1 LNHNV and CDR2 YYDKDF (reference sequence). The CDR3 is CATSRGQKDSPLHF.

The CDR3 region is CASSAGGKPNQPQHF. The V call is TRBV12-3 or TRBV12-4, the J call TRBJ1-5. CDR3 length: 15 amino acids.

This sequence joins TRBV12-3 or TRBV12-4 and TRBJ2-1; lacking DNA, the TRBD1 call made by TCRdb goes unchecked. The CDR3 is made up of 18 amino acids. The CDR3 sequence: CASTPPRARDRGFDEQFF.

This chain joins TRBV20-1 and TRBJ1-1; TCRdb gives TRBD1 as the D gene, but with no DNA this cannot be confirmed. There are 16 residues in the CDR3. CDR1 is DFQATT, CDR2 SNEGSKA, per germline (reference sequence). Here the CDR3 reads CSARDGQGVGNTEAFF.

The chain couples TRBV7-2 to TRBJ2-7. Per the germline V gene, CDR1 is SGHTA and CDR2 is FQGNSA. CDR3 length: 13 residues. CDR3 sequence: CASSGWESYEQYF.

The chain is built from TRBV7-3 and TRBJ2-7. The germline CDR1 and CDR2 sequences are SGHTA and FQGTGA. The CDR3 spans 15 residues. The CDR3 spells CASSLDYGTHYEQYF.